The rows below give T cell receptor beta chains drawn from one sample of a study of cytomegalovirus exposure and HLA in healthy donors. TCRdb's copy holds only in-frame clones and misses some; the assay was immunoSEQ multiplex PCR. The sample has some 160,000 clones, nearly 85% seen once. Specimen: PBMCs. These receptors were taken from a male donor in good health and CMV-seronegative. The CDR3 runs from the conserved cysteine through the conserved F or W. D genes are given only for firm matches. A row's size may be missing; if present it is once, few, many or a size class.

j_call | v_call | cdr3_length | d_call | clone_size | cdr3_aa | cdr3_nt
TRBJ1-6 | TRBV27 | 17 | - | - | CASSSTLPGFYNSPLHF | TGTGCCAGCAGTTCCACCCTCCCGGGGTTCTATAATTCACCCCTCCACTTT
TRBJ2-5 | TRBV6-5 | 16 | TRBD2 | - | CASSYGAGGPGETQYF | TGTGCCAGCAGTTACGGGGCGGGAGGGCCGGGGGAGACCCAGTACTTC
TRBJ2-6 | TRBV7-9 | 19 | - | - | CASSPLDTGILSGANVLTF | TGTGCCAGCAGCCCCCTCGACACAGGGATTCTCTCTGGGGCCAACGTCCTGACTTTC
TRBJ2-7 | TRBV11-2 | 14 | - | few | CASSFLEATYEQYF | TGTGCCAGCAGCTTCCTGGAAGCGACCTACGAGCAGTACTTC
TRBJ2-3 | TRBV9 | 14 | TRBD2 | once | CASSSGGGRDTQYF | TGTGCCAGCAGTTCCGGGGGGGGGAGAGATACGCAGTATTTT
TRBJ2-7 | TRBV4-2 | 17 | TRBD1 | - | CASSQGGWTGPSYEQYF | TGTGCCAGCAGCCAAGGAGGGTGGACAGGTCCTTCCTACGAGCAGTACTTC
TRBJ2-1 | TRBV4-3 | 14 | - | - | CASSFSGGTKGQFF | TGCGCCAGCAGCTTTAGCGGAGGGACGAAGGGGCAGTTCTTC
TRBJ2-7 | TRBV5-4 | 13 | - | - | CASSFSGSYEQYF | TGTGCCAGCAGCTTCTCGGGGTCCTACGAGCAGTACTTC
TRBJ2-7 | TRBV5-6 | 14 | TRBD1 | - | CASSEGQGNYEQYF | TGTGCCAGCAGCGAGGGACAGGGGAACTACGAGCAGTACTTC
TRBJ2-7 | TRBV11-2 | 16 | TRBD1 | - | CASSPAGTGGSYEQYF | TGTGCCAGCAGCCCGGCCGGGACAGGGGGCAGCTACGAGCAGTACTTC
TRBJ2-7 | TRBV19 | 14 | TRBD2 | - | CASSIAGGPSEQYF | TGTGCCAGTAGTATAGCGGGAGGGCCTTCAGAGCAGTACTTC
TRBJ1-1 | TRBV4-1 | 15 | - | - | CASSQDRGYGTEAFF | TGCGCCAGCAGCCAAGATCGAGGGTACGGCACTGAAGCTTTCTTT
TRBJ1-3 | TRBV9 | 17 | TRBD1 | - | CASSPQWGTGAGNTIYF | TGTGCCAGCAGCCCCCAGTGGGGGACAGGGGCTGGAAACACCATATATTTT
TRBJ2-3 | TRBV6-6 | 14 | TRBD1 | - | CASGPTQGASTQYF | TGTGCCAGCGGCCCTACGCAGGGGGCTAGTACGCAGTATTTT
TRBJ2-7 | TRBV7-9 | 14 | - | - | CASSLVPPSYEQYF | TGTGCCAGCAGCTTAGTCCCCCCATCCTACGAGCAGTACTTC
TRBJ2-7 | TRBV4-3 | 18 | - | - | CASSQEWARTKSSYEQYF | TGCGCCAGCAGCCAAGAATGGGCAAGGACTAAGAGCTCCTACGAGCAGTACTTC
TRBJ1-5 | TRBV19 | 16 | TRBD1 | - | CASSDRGRRGNQPQHF | TGTGCCAGTAGTGACAGGGGGCGAAGGGGCAATCAGCCCCAGCATTTT
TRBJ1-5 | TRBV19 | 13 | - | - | CASSMSGNQPQHF | TGTGCCAGTAGTATGTCCGGCAATCAGCCCCAGCATTTT
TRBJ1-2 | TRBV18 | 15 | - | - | CASSPEQGQNDGYTF | TGTGCCAGCTCACCGGAGCAGGGGCAGAATGATGGCTACACCTTC
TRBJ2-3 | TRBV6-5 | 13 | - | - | CASQGTSTDTQYF | TGTGCCAGCCAGGGCACCAGCACAGATACGCAGTATTTT
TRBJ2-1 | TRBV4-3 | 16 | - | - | CASSRRTVSSYNEQFF | TGCGCCAGCAGCCGGAGGACAGTTAGCTCCTACAATGAGCAGTTCTTC
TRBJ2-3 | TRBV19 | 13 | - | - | CASRDTYADTQYF | TGTGCCAGTAGGGACACCTACGCAGATACGCAGTATTTT
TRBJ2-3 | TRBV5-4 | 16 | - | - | CASSFAASVSTDTQYF | TGTGCCAGCAGCTTTGCCGCTAGTGTTAGCACAGATACGCAGTATTTT
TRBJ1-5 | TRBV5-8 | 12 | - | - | CASSLRNQPQHF | TGTGCCAGCAGCTTGCGGAATCAGCCCCAGCATTTT
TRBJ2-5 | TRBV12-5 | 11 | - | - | CASGLRETQYF | TGTGCTAGTGGTTTGCGGGAGACCCAGTACTTC
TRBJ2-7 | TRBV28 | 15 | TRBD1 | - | CASSYLGTGSYEQYF | TGTGCCAGCAGTTACCTAGGGACAGGATCCTACGAGCAGTACTTC
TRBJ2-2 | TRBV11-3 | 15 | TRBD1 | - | CASSYRGTGTGELFF | TGTGCCAGCAGCTACAGGGGGACTGGGACCGGGGAGCTGTTTTTT
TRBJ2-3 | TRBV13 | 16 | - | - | CASSPGVLSSTDTQYF | TGTGCCAGCAGTCCCGGGGTCTTAAGCAGCACAGATACGCAGTATTTT
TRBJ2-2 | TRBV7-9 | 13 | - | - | CSSSFSNTGELFF | TGTTCCAGCAGCTTCTCTAACACCGGGGAGCTGTTTTTT
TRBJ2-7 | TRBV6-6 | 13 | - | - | CASMESGIYEQYF | TGTGCCAGCATGGAATCAGGGATCTACGAGCAGTACTTC
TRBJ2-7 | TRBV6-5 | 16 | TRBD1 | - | CASSSRTGGASDEQYF | TGTGCCAGCAGTTCCAGAACAGGGGGCGCCTCCGACGAGCAGTACTTC
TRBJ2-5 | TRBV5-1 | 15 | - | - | CASSFGEDIRKTQYF | TGCGCCAGCAGCTTCGGGGAAGACATTCGGAAGACCCAGTACTTC
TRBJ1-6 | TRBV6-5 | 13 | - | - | CASRRGSGSPLHF | TGTGCCAGCAGACGAGGGTCTGGATCACCCCTCCACTTT
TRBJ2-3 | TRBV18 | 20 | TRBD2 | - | CASSPRTSGRVQDSTDTQYF | TGTGCCAGCTCACCCAGAACTAGCGGGAGGGTCCAAGATAGCACAGATACGCAGTATTTT
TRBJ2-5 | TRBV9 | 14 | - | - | CASSVEEAKETQYF | TGTGCCAGCAGCGTAGAGGAGGCGAAAGAGACCCAGTACTTC
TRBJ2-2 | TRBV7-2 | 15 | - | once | CASSLAVGDNGELFF | TGTGCCAGCAGCTTAGCTGTAGGAGATAACGGGGAGCTGTTTTTT
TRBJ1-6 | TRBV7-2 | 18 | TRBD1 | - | CASSLNPYSGGNNSPLHF | TGTGCCAGCAGCTTAAACCCCTACTCAGGGGGGAATAATTCACCCCTCCACTTT
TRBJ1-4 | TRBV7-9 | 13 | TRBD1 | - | CATVGQGAEKLFF | TGTGCCACCGTGGGTCAGGGGGCCGAAAAACTGTTTTTT
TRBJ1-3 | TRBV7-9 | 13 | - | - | CASSYGGENTIYF | TGTGCCAGCAGCTATGGAGGAGAAAACACCATATATTTT
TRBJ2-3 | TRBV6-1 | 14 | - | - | CASSEATGTDTQYF | TGTGCCAGCAGTGAAGCGACAGGCACAGATACGCAGTATTTT
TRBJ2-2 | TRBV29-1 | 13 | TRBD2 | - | CSVEETSPGELFF | TGCAGCGTTGAAGAGACTAGCCCCGGGGAGCTGTTTTTT
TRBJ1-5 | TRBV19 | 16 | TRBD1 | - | CASSPHPDRAPQPQHF | TGTGCCAGTAGTCCACATCCGGACAGGGCTCCCCAGCCCCAGCATTTT
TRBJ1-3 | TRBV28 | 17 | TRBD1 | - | CASSRNPNRGFRNTIYF | TGTGCCAGCAGCCGCAATCCGAACAGGGGATTCAGAAACACCATATATTTT
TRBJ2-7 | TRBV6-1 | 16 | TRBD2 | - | CASSDQLAGGFDEQYF | TGTGCCAGCAGTGATCAACTAGCGGGGGGCTTCGACGAGCAGTACTTC
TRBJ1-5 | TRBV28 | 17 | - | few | CASSSRTPGRENQPQHF | TGTGCCAGCAGTTCCAGGACCCCCGGAAGGGAGAATCAGCCCCAGCATTTT
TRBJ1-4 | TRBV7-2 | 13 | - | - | CASSSPENEKLFF | TGTGCCAGCAGCTCACCGGAGAATGAAAAACTGTTTTTT
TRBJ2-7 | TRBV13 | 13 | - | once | CASSSPGSYEQYF | TGTGCCAGCAGCTCCCCCGGGAGCTACGAGCAGTACTTC
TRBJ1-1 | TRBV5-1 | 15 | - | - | CASSLLQGFETEAFF | TGCGCCAGCAGCTTGTTGCAGGGCTTTGAAACTGAAGCTTTCTTT
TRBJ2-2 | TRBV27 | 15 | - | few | CASRWAQANTGELFF | TGTGCCAGCAGATGGGCACAGGCAAACACCGGGGAGCTGTTTTTT
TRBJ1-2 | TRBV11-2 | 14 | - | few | CASSSSTGQGGYTF | TGTGCCAGCAGCTCCTCCACAGGGCAGGGGGGCTACACCTTC
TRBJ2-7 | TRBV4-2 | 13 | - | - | CASSQGQGFEQYF | TGTGCCAGCAGCCAAGGACAAGGTTTCGAGCAGTACTTC
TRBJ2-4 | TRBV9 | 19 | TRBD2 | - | CASSVGASGGAVAKNIQYF | TGTGCCAGCAGCGTAGGGGCTAGCGGGGGGGCCGTAGCCAAAAACATTCAGTACTTC
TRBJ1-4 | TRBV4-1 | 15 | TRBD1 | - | CASSHTTGYGGKLFF | TGCGCCAGCAGCCACACGACAGGGTATGGAGGAAAACTGTTTTTT
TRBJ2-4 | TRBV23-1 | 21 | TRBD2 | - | CASSQLPRGEIDSQAKNIQYF | TGCGCCAGCAGTCAACTCCCTCGGGGGGAAATAGACAGTCAAGCCAAAAACATTCAGTACTTC
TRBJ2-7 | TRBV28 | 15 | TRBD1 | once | CASSLRPGGPYEQYF | TGTGCCAGCAGTTTGAGGCCAGGGGGCCCCTACGAGCAGTACTTC